The clone carrying this T cell receptor (beta chain) has a count of ten or more. The CDR3 sequence is 17 residues long. In germline, CDR1 is MNHNS, CDR2 SASEGT. Trimming removed 5 bases from V and 4 bases from J, with 24 bases in between. It was blood bank volunteers in Maryland, USA who made up the healthy controls. The data stem from a study of neurological immune-mediated disorders. The cDNA was generated by 5'RACE with 10-nucleotide random UMIs. TCRdb used MiXCR to reprocess the 5' RACE reads, holding one entry per CDR3 protein. The sample lists approximately 87,000 distinct CDR3 sequences, around 14% seen once, with approximately 6.8% in the top ten.

The genes are TRBV6-1 and TRBJ2-7; D is possibly TRBD1 or TRBD2 (5 bases each). The sequencing sample was made of PBMCs. The clonotype was recovered from a woman in her forties or fifties in good health. CDR3: CASSFITTGTPVYEQYF. The CDR3 DNA reads TGTGCCAGCAGTTTCATTACTACCGGGACCCCCGTGTACGAGCAGTACTTC.